This TCR beta chain was captured in a study of blood T cell repertoires in COVID-19. About the study: Sites in the United States, Italy and Spain provided acute and convalescent COVID-19 samples.

Note on this clone: A read error may account for a junction end that differs from germline.

There are 11 residues in the CDR3. The germline V gene has CDR1 SGHNT and CDR2 YYREEE (reference sequence). Original processing methods: Amplification from reference gene primers served as the basis for estimated nucleated cell counts. Using immunoSEQ multiplex PCR, the repertoire was profiled, and TCRdb retains in-frame clones only, with some absent. The D gene and trimming were derived from the DNA, and the V and J assignments and clone size from that table. The sample includes some 87,000 clones, 70% to 90% of them seen just once. Sequencing was performed on peripheral blood. This receptor was taken from a woman aged 65 to 85 with active or convalescent COVID-19. The J gene is TRBJ2-1, the V gene TRBV5-4; D is ambiguous. The CDR3 spells CASTRNKEQFF. CDR3 coding DNA: TGTGCCAGCACCCGAAACAAAGAGCAGTTCTTC. The full variable domain, with the rest looked up from reference TRBV5-4 and TRBJ2-1, is ETGVTQSPTHLIKTRGQQVTLRCSSQSGHNTVSWYQQALGQGPQFIFQYYREEENGRGNFPPRFSGLQFPNYSSELNVNALELDDSALYLCASTRNKEQFFGPGTRLTVL.